What follows are 15 T cell receptor beta chains derived from one specimen sequenced in a study of blood T cell repertoires in COVID-19. Profiled with immunoSEQ multiplex PCR; TCRdb holds only in-frame clones, not every one. The data contain about 120,000 clones, 71% of them singletons. The specimen sequenced was peripheral blood. The receptors stem from a human donor with acute or convalescent COVID-19. The donor label of this sample is uncertain.

This rearrangement joins TRBV3-1 (or the pseudogene TRBV3-2) to TRBJ1-6; D may be TRBD1 (5 bases). V was clipped by 0 bases and J by 12 bases, with 9 bases between them. CDR1 LGHDT and CDR2 YNNKEL come from the germline V gene (reference sequence). This CDR3 is 13 amino acids long. The CDR3 reads CASSQDGGRPLHF. Written as DNA, the CDR3 is TGTGCCAGCAGCCAAGATGGGGGGAGACCCCTCCACTTT.

V is TRBV27 and J is TRBJ1-2, with 9 bases matching TRBD1. Germline values: CDR1 MNHEY, CDR2 SMNVEV (reference sequence). V was pared by 0 bases and J by 3 bases, with 17 bases of the junction left unmatched. There are 20 residues in the CDR3. CDR3 sequence reads: CASSLSVIEGHRGLHYGYTF. The CDR3 nucleotides read TGTGCCAGCAGTTTATCGGTTATAGAAGGTCACAGGGGGCTCCACTATGGCTACACCTTC.

This chain uses TRBV18 with TRBJ1-1; tentative D call: TRBD1 (5 bases). The V end was cut by 2 bases, the J end by 8 bases, with 15 bases between. This CDR3 region has 14 residues. CDR1 and CDR2 from the germline V gene are KGHSH and LQKENI. For the CDR3, the DNA is TGTGCCAGCTCACCAAGTTCGACAGACAGAGAAGCTTTCTTT. It yields the protein CASSPSSTDREAFF. The complete variable domain, with remaining parts taken from reference TRBV18 and TRBJ1-1, reads NAGVMQNPRHLVRRRGQEARLRCSPMKGHSHVYWYRQLPEEGLKFMVYLQKENIIDESGMPKERFSAEFPKEGPSILRIQQVVRGDSAAYFCASSPSSTDREAFFGQGTRLTVV.

The chain has TRBV27 and TRBJ1-1, with 7 bases lining up with TRBD1. This CDR3 is 13 amino acids long. CDR1 MNHEY and CDR2 SMNVEV come from the germline V gene (reference sequence). Losses at the gene ends were 6 bases for V and 8 bases for J; bases not matched to a gene: 9. The CDR3 nucleotides read TGTGCCAGCAGCGACAGGGCAGCTGCCGAAGCTTTCTTT. This codes for CASSDRAAAEAFF.

The chain carries TRBV4-1 and TRBJ2-5; the match to TRBD1 covers 9 bases. This CDR3 has 17 residues. Germline loops: CDR1 MGHRA, CDR2 YSYEKL. Trimming cost V 5 bases and J 13 bases; bases outside gene matches: 23. CDR3 DNA sequence: TGCGCCAGCAGCTACGACAGGGGGGGTTCTTTTTGGGATGGGGTGTACTTC. It is translated as CASSYDRGGSFWDGVYF.

The chain recombines TRBV2 with TRBJ2-7; 12 bases line up with TRBD1. V gave up 6 bases and J gave up 3 bases; unmatched junction bases: 9. The germline CDR1 and CDR2 sequences are SNHLY and FYNNEI. CDR3 length: 16 residues. CDR3 region: CASSLGQGATLYEQYF. CDR3 DNA sequence: TGTGCCAGCAGCTTGGGACAGGGGGCGACACTCTACGAGCAGTACTTC.

CDR3 in DNA: TGCGCCAGCAGCTTGGGGGATACAGGGGATGACACTGAAGCTTTCTTT. Translating it yields CASSLGDTGDDTEAFF. The V and J genes are TRBV5-1 and TRBJ1-1; TRBD1 matches 7 bases. V dropped 0 bases and J dropped 3; count of bases not matched to a gene: 8. There are 16 residues in the CDR3. The V gene's germline CDR1 is SGHRS and CDR2 YFSETQ.

The chain has TRBV5-1 and TRBJ1-5, with TRBD1 identical over 8 bases. Germline V gives CDR1 SGHRS, CDR2 YFSETQ. CDR3 length: 15 residues. J was trimmed by 1 base and V by 3 bases; bases with no gene match: 3. The CDR3 DNA reads as TGCGCCAGCAGCTGGACAGGGCTGAGCAATCAGCCCCAGCATTTT. This sequence encodes CASSWTGLSNQPQHF.

This clone was observed a handful of times. The chain combines TRBV30 with TRBJ1-2, with 8 nucleotides matching TRBD1. CDR1 is GTSNPN and CDR2 is SVGIG in the germline V gene (reference sequence). V lost 5 bases, J lost 8 bases, and 7 bases stayed unmatched. The CDR3 has 12 amino acids. CDR3 in amino acids: CAWAGGAWGYTF. The CDR3 nucleotides are TGTGCCTGGGCAGGGGGCGCGTGGGGCTACACCTTC.

In its sample, this clone was seen many times. CDR3 in DNA: TGTGCCAGCAGCTTCGGAGGGTTGAACACCGGGGAGCTGTTTTTT. Its translation is CASSFGGLNTGELFF. This chain connects TRBV11-3 to TRBJ2-2; the D gene is possibly TRBD2 (6 bases). This CDR3 has 15 amino acids. Trimming cost V 3 bases and J 1 base, with 9 bases left between them. Germline assignment: CDR1 SGHNT and CDR2 YENEEA.

This chain connects TRBV25-1 to TRBJ2-5; D not certain. This CDR3 contains 13 residues. V was shortened by 1 base and J by 5 bases, with 8 bases between the two germline ends. Germline-derived CDR1 and CDR2 are MGHDK and SYGVNS. CDR3 sequence (DNA): TGTGCCAGCAGTGAATTTTCCAGGGAGACCCAGTACTTC. Translating gives CASSEFSRETQYF.

The chain recombines TRBV2 with TRBJ2-5; D remains ambiguous. The germline gives CDR1 SNHLY, CDR2 FYNNEI. The CDR3 runs to 12 residues. V was trimmed by 7 bases and J by 2 bases, leaving 8 bases between them. The CDR3: CASNLDQETQYF. CDR3 bases: TGTGCCAGCAATCTAGATCAAGAGACCCAGTACTTC.

The V gene is TRBV2, the J gene TRBJ2-7; D is unclear. Germline-derived CDR1 and CDR2 are SNHLY and FYNNEI. The CDR3 runs 14 residues. The V end lost 3 bases, the J end lost 5 bases, and 14 bases lay between the germline ends. In DNA, the CDR3 is TGTGCCAGCAGTGAGCTAGTTCGTGTCCACGAGCAGTACTTC. It encodes CASSELVRVHEQYF.

This chain uses TRBV29-1 with TRBJ1-6; the D is unclear. The germline V gene encodes CDR1 SQVTM and CDR2 ANQGSEA. V gave up 4 bases and J gave up 5 bases, with 9 bases separating them. This CDR3 contains 13 residues. CDR3: CSVGADNNSPLHF. In nucleotides, the CDR3 is TGCAGCGTTGGGGCCGATAATAATTCACCCCTCCACTTT.

The chain links TRBV24-1 to TRBJ2-3; D may be TRBD1 (6 bases). CDR3 length: 15 residues. Trimming removed 4 bases at V and 1 base at J, with 11 bases between. CDR1 and CDR2 (germline): KGHDR, SFDVKD. The CDR3, as DNA: TGTGCCACCAGTGACAACAGGGACCGCACAGATACGCAGTATTTT. Translated: CATSDNRDRTDTQYF.